The 3 T cell receptor beta chains below were found in one sample sequenced in a study of blood T cells in healthy people across ages. With a J-beta primer mix and a sample-barcoded 5' primer, a second PCR ran about 6 to 11 cycles. TCRdb processed the 5' RACE reads anew with MiXCR; each CDR3 protein has one entry. The sample holds some 550,000 distinct CDR3 sequences; roughly 48% are singletons and the top ten take about 22%. Sequenced sample: blood. The receptors derive from an elderly man in good health.

This clonotype showed up just a few times. This chain connects TRBV2 to TRBJ2-1; D could derive from TRBD1 or TRBD2 (6 bases each). With 6 bases removed from V and 9 bases from J, the gap between germline ends came to 12 bases. The CDR3 sequence is 12 residues long. Germline CDR1 SNHLY, CDR2 FYNNEI. The CDR3 reads CASSRGGTEQFF. Here the CDR3 DNA reads TGTGCCAGCAGCCGAGGGGGGACTGAGCAGTTCTTC. Full variable domain (outside the CDR3, taken from reference TRBV2 and TRBJ2-1): EPEVTQTPSHQVTQMGQEVILRCVPISNHLYFYWYRQILGQKVEFLVSFYNNEISEKSEIFDDQFSVERPDGSNFTLKIRSTKLEDSAMYFCASSRGGTEQFFGPGTRLTVL.

For this clonotype: Being one base from a much bigger clone, this may be a read error. The chain links TRBV6-5 to TRBJ2-5; either TRBD1 or TRBD2 may fit D (5 bases each). V was trimmed by 5 bases and J by 2 bases, leaving 15 bases between them. The length of the CDR3 is 15 residues. From germline, CDR1 is MNHEY and CDR2 SVGAGI. In nucleotides, the CDR3 is TGTGCCAGCAGTACCCGGGACGGAGGACAAGAGACCCAGTACTTC. It encodes CASSTRDGGQETQYF.

The chain uses TRBV7-9 and TRBJ1-2; 11 bases map to TRBD1. The ends lost 5 bases at V and 3 bases at J; junction bases unmatched: 8. Germline CDR1 reads SEHNR; CDR2 reads FQNEAQ (reference sequence). The CDR3 totals 16 residues. CDR3 nucleotides: TGTGCCAGCAGCCGTGGACCGGGACAGGGGGACTATGGCTACACCTTC. Encoded protein: CASSRGPGQGDYGYTF.